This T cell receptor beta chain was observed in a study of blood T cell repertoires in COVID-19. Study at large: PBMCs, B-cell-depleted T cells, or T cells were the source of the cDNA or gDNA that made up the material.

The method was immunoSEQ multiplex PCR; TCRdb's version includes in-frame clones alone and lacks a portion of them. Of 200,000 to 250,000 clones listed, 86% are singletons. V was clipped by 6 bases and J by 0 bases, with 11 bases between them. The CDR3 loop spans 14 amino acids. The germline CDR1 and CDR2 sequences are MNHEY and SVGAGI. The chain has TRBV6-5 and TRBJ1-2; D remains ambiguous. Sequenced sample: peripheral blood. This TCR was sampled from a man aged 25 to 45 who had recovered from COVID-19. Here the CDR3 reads CASSETSANYGYTF. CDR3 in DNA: TGTGCCAGCAGCGAGACTTCAGCTAACTATGGCTACACCTTC.